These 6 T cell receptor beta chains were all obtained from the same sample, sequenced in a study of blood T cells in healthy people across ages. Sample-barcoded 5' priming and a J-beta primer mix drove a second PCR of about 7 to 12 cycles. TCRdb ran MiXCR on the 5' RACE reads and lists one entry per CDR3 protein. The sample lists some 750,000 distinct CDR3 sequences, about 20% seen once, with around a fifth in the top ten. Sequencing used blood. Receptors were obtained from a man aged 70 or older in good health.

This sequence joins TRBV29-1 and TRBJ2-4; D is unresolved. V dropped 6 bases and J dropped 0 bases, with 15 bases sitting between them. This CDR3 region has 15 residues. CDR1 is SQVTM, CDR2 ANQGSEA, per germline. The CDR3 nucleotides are TGCAGCGTCGAACGTCCTCTTTCAGCCAAAAACATTCAGTACTTC. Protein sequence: CSVERPLSAKNIQYF.

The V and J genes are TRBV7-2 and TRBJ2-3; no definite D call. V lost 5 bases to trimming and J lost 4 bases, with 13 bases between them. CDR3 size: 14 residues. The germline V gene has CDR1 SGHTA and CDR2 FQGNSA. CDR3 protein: CASSISRVADTQYF. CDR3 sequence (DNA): TGTGCCAGCAGCATTAGTAGGGTAGCAGATACGCAGTATTTT.

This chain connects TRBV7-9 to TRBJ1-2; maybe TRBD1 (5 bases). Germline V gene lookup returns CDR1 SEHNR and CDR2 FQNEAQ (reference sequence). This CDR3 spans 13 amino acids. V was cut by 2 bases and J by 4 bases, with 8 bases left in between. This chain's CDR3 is CASSLRGLYGYTF. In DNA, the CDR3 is TGTGCCAGCAGCTTAAGGGGCCTCTATGGCTACACCTTC.

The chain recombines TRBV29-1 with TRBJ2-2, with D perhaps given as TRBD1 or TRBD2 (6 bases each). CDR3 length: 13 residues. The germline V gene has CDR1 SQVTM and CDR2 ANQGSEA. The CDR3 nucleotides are TGCACGGGGGCTGATTGGAACACCGGGGAGCTGTTTTTT. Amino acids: CTGADWNTGELFF.

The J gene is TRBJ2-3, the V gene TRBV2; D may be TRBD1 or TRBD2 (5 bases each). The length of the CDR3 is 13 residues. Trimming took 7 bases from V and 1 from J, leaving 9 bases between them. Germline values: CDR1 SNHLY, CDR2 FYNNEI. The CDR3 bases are TGTGCCAGCAACGTGGGGGGCACAGATACGCAGTATTTT. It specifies CASNVGGTDTQYF.

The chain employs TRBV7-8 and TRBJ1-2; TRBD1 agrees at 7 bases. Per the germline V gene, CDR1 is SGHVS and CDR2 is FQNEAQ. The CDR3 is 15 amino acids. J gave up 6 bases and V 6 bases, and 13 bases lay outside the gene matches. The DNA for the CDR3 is TGTGCCAGCAGTAAAGGGGGCCAGGGAGATGATGGCTACACCTTC. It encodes CASSKGGQGDDGYTF.